One sample yielded the 20 T cell receptor beta chains listed below, sequenced in a study of T cell changes during pregnancy in multiple sclerosis. Sequenced by immunoSEQ multiplex PCR; TCRdb stores in-frame clones only, minus some. This table holds some 41,000 clones, about 94% found once. The sequencing used CD8+ T cells from peripheral blood mononuclear cells, collected in the third trimester of pregnancy. The source is a female donor with multiple sclerosis, enrolled in a pregnancy study.

The chain carries TRBV27 and TRBJ1-5; D not resolved. This CDR3 has 14 amino acids. In germline, CDR1 is MNHEY, CDR2 SMNVEV (reference sequence). V lost 1 base and J 7 bases, leaving 11 bases between the germline ends. CDR3 sequence reads: CASSLYGGLQPQHF. DNA of the CDR3: TGTGCCAGCAGTTTATATGGAGGGTTGCAGCCCCAGCATTTT.

V and J are TRBV18 and TRBJ2-1; 7 bases agree with TRBD2. The junction had 11 bases not matched to a gene; V was cut back by 1 base and J by 5 bases. Germline V lookup: CDR1 KGHSH, CDR2 LQKENI. The CDR3 has 17 amino acids. This CDR3 reads CASSPRLAGRVDNEQFF. The CDR3 nucleotides read TGTGCCAGCTCACCACGCTTGGCAGGGAGGGTCGACAATGAGCAGTTCTTC.

The V call is TRBV27, the J call TRBJ2-7, with 8 nucleotides matching TRBD2. Germline loops: CDR1 MNHEY, CDR2 SMNVEV (reference sequence). The length of the CDR3 is 14 residues. Trimming cost V 3 bases and J 3 bases; bases outside gene matches: 4. The CDR3, as DNA: TGTGCCAGCAGTTTGGGCCGGGGGGGCTACGAGCAGTACTTC. Protein sequence: CASSLGRGGYEQYF.

The sample holds one count of this clone. This sequence joins TRBV7-9 and TRBJ2-1; 8 bases are shared with TRBD1. The CDR3 runs to 16 residues. Germline CDR1 and CDR2: SEHNR and FQNEAQ (reference sequence). The V segment lost 5 bases and the J segment 4 bases; nucleotides outside the gene matches: 10. CDR3 bases: TGTGCCAGCAGCCACCTGACAGGGGTAAAATACAATGAGCAGTTCTTC. Translation gives CASSHLTGVKYNEQFF.

The chain recombines TRBV4-3 with TRBJ1-1; no clear D gene. V was shortened by 2 bases and J by 0 bases, with 10 bases between the two germline ends. Germline V gives CDR1 LGHNA, CDR2 YSLEER. CDR3 length: 15 amino acids. This chain's CDR3 is CASSQSDTMNTEAFF. In DNA form, the CDR3 reads TGCGCCAGCAGCCAATCAGACACAATGAACACTGAAGCTTTCTTT.

This clone was counted a single time. The rearrangement joins TRBV6-4 to TRBJ2-1; a possible D gene is TRBD2 (6 bases). V gave up 5 bases and J gave up 9 bases, with 17 bases separating them. The CDR3 runs to 14 residues. Germline assignment: CDR1 MRHNA and CDR2 SNTAGT. The CDR3 loop is CASSPGSGGFEQFF. The CDR3, as DNA: TGTGCCAGCAGTCCCGGGAGTGGGGGGTTTGAGCAGTTCTTC.

V is TRBV27 and J is TRBJ2-7; 10 nucleotides match TRBD2. The CDR3 totals 15 residues. CDR1 MNHEY and CDR2 SMNVEV come from the germline V gene (reference sequence). The J segment lost 3 bases and the V segment lost 4 bases, leaving 6 bases of the junction unmatched. The CDR3 is CASSSPLAGDYEQYF. CDR3 in DNA: TGTGCCAGCAGTTCCCCCCTAGCGGGAGACTACGAGCAGTACTTC.

This chain connects TRBV27 to TRBJ2-1; 8 bases align to TRBD1. Trimming took 9 bases from V and 7 from J; bases not matched to a gene: 14. Per germline, CDR1 MNHEY and CDR2 SMNVEV (reference sequence). The CDR3 consists of 15 residues. The CDR3 sequence: CASMLQGARSNEQFF. Here the CDR3 DNA reads TGTGCCAGTATGCTCCAGGGGGCGCGTTCTAATGAGCAGTTCTTC.

The chain employs TRBV5-4 and TRBJ2-2; D is undetermined. Germline CDR1 is SGHNT and CDR2 is YYREEE (reference sequence). Trimming removed 7 bases from V and 0 bases from J, with 16 bases in between. The CDR3 totals 16 residues. CDR3 loop: CASFTDHATNTGELFF. CDR3 coding DNA: TGTGCCAGCTTTACAGACCACGCTACGAACACCGGGGAGCTGTTTTTT.

The chain joins TRBV13 to TRBJ2-1, with D tentatively TRBD2 (6 bases). The V gene's germline CDR1 is PRHDT and CDR2 FYEKMQ (reference sequence). The CDR3 has 12 residues. The germline V and J ends were trimmed by 7 bases and 9 bases, with 13 bases remaining between them. CDR3 loop: CASTSLGGEQFF. The CDR3 nucleotides read TGTGCCAGCACCTCCCTGGGGGGTGAGCAGTTCTTC.

A word on this clone: The junction shows a germline mismatch at one end, possibly a read error. This CDR3 is also generated by other DNA sequences in the sample. The rearrangement joins TRBV13 to TRBJ2-2; 8 nucleotides agree with TRBD2. The CDR3 has 17 residues. Germline loops: CDR1 PRHDT, CDR2 FYEKMQ (reference sequence). DNA for the CDR3: TGCGCCAGCAGCTCTTACCCAGCGGGAGATGAGGCCGGGGAGCTGTTTTTT. It yields the protein CASSSYPAGDEAGELFF.

The rearrangement uses TRBV19 and TRBJ1-5; no definite D call. The CDR3 spans 15 residues. Per germline, CDR1 LNHDA and CDR2 SQIVND (reference sequence). Trimming removed 7 bases from V and 0 bases from J, with 13 bases in between. The CDR3: CASTGRPYSNQPQHF. The DNA for the CDR3 is TGTGCCAGTACAGGAAGACCCTATAGCAATCAGCCCCAGCATTTT. Full variable domain (remainder filled in from reference TRBV19 and TRBJ1-5): DGGITQSPKYLFRKEGQNVTLSCEQNLNHDAMYWYRQDPGQGLRLIYYSQIVNDFQKGDIAEGYSVSREKKESFPLTVTSAQKNPTAFYLCASTGRPYSNQPQHFGDGTRLSIL.

The gene calls are TRBV7-2 and TRBJ2-5; 7 nucleotides align to TRBD1. Looked up from germline, CDR1 is SGHTA and CDR2 is FQGNSA. The CDR3 has 15 residues. V shed 3 bases, J shed 0 bases, and the junction held 4 bases outside the gene matches. CDR3 sequence: CASSFGTEYQETQYF. The CDR3 coding sequence is TGTGCCAGCAGCTTCGGGACAGAGTACCAAGAGACCCAGTACTTC.

This chain connects TRBV28 to TRBJ2-1; weak D call: TRBD2 (6 bases). Germline V CDR1 and CDR2: MDHEN, SYDVKM. V was shortened by 3 bases and J by 5 bases, with 14 bases between the two germline ends. CDR3 length equals 15 residues. The CDR3 DNA sequence: TGTGCCAGCAGTTTCACGGGACTTCATAACAATGAGCAGTTCTTC. Amino acids: CASSFTGLHNNEQFF.

The genes are TRBV2 and TRBJ2-7, with a weak D call TRBD1 (6 bases). The CDR3 is 17 amino acids. Germline V gives CDR1 SNHLY, CDR2 FYNNEI. The V end was cut by 5 bases, the J end by 3 bases, with 23 bases between. The CDR3 sequence is CASSFSAVGQSFYEQYF. The CDR3 DNA sequence: TGTGCCAGCAGTTTTTCTGCCGTAGGACAGTCCTTCTACGAGCAGTACTTC.

This chain's CDR3 is CASSRGTEAFF. In DNA form, the CDR3 reads TGTGCCAGCAGCAGGGGGACAGAGGCTTTCTTT. V gene TRBV9 combines with J gene TRBJ1-1, with TRBD1 matching over 7 bases. V lost 4 bases, J lost 11 bases, and 5 bases stayed unmatched. CDR1 and CDR2 (germline): SGDLS, YYNGEE. The CDR3 is 11 amino acids.

Note on this clone: Germline is not matched at one junction end, which may reflect a read error. The chain recombines TRBV7-7 with TRBJ2-2; tentatively, D is TRBD2 (6 bases). CDR3 length: 13 residues. Germline CDR1 and CDR2: SSHAT and FNYEAQ (reference sequence). CDR3: CASSSGTSGELFF. The CDR3 bases are TGTGCTAGCAGCTCCGGGACTTCGGGGGAGCTGTTTTTT.

The chain recombines TRBV19 with TRBJ2-1; D is possibly TRBD1 (5 bases). CDR1 is LNHDA and CDR2 is SQIVND in the germline V gene (reference sequence). The CDR3 has 13 amino acids. Trimming removed 3 bases at V and 12 bases at J, with 15 bases between. The CDR3 region is CASSITTGPGQFF. The CDR3 DNA follows: TGTGCCAGTAGTATTACCACAGGCCCCGGGCAGTTCTTC.

This clone is a singleton in its sample. The V call is TRBV7-6, the J call TRBJ2-7; possibly TRBD2 for D (6 bases). The CDR3 is made up of 14 amino acids. Trimming removed 1 base at V and 6 bases at J, with 13 bases between. Germline CDR1 SGHVS, CDR2 FNYEAQ. The CDR3 region has the DNA TGTGCCAGCAGCTTAGGGGTTCAGGGAGGCGAGCAGTACTTC. This codes for CASSLGVQGGEQYF. The full variable domain, completed using reference TRBV7-6 and TRBJ2-7, is GAGVSQSPRYKVTKRGQDVALRCDPISGHVSLYWYRQALGQGPEFLTYFNYEAQQDKSGLPNDRFSAERPEGSISTLTIQRTEQRDSAMYRCASSLGVQGGEQYFGPGTRLTVT.

The chain links TRBV7-2 to TRBJ2-1, with 9 bases identical to TRBD1. The V gene end was trimmed by 6 bases and the J gene end by 3 bases; junction bases not matched to a gene: 6. The CDR3 sequence is 15 residues long. From germline, CDR1 is SGHTA and CDR2 FQGNSA. CDR3 loop: CASRYRDRDYNEQFF. DNA for the CDR3: TGTGCCAGCAGGTACCGGGACAGGGACTACAATGAGCAGTTCTTC.